This T cell receptor (beta chain) appears in the sequencing data of a study of control samples from healthy donors and cancer patients. This clone was observed a single time. Only in-frame clones appear in the TCRdb table, and some are missing; sequencing was by immunoSEQ multiplex PCR. This table has under 80,000 clones, approximately 94% appearing once. Trimming removed 5 bases from V and 0 bases from J, with 14 bases in between. This CDR3 contains 16 residues. CDR1 and CDR2 from the germline V gene are LNHDA and SQIVND (reference sequence). V and J are TRBV19 and TRBJ2-1; no clear D gene. The specimen sequenced was blood. This sequence was found in a woman aged 25 to 39 in good health. CDR3 protein: CASSSTRLGSYNEQFF. The CDR3 DNA reads TGTGCCAGTAGTTCCACCCGGTTGGGCTCCTACAATGAGCAGTTCTTC.